The entry below describes one T cell receptor (beta chain). The antigen is not known. One entry per CDR3 protein, called by TCRdb with MiXCR from the 5' RACE reads. The sample consists of around 340,000 distinct CDR3 sequences, approximately 9.1% of them appearing once. The data were taken from a study of identical twins. General study results and limits: Weaker excess twin sharing was observed in beta out-of-frame sequences.

The CDR3 extends over 17 amino acids. The germline V gene encodes CDR1 MNHEY and CDR2 SVGAGI. With 2 bases clipped from V and 3 bases from J, the junction kept 10 bases outside the gene matches. All donors were healthy Caucasians. The sequence was obtained from a woman aged 45-65 years in good health. V usage is TRBV6-5 and J usage is TRBJ1-1, with 9 positions matching TRBD1. What was sequenced was naive T cells sorted from blood. CDR3 coding DNA: TGTGCCAGCAGTTACCTTGACAGGGGACAGGGATACACTGAAGCTTTCTTT. Translating it yields CASSYLDRGQGYTEAFF.